Below are 15 T cell receptor beta chains sequenced from a single sample in a study of T cells generated in artificial thymic organoids. Semi-nested PCR with reverse primers in the TRAC or TRBC constant regions amplified each chain separately. TCRdb re-analysed the 5' RACE reads in MiXCR, keeping a single row per CDR3 protein. The sample has fewer than 9,500 distinct CDR3 sequences; roughly a quarter are singletons. These receptors' antigens are unknown. The organoids combined MS5 murine stromal cells carrying human DLL1 with human hematopoietic stem and progenitor cells. FACS-sorted CD34+CD3- hematopoietic stem and progenitor cells, with residual T cells removed, seeded the organoids. The specimen was naive CD8+ T cells grown in artificial thymic organoids from cord blood stem and progenitor cells. Documented subset: CD3+TCRalphabeta+CD8SP T cells; for blood, CD45RO-CCR7+ naive CD8+ T cells. These receptors all stem from a human donor who gave cord blood stem cells for thymic organoid culture, a cardiac surgery patient who gave postnatal thymus, or a blood donor (not recorded which).

In its sample, this clonotype ranks as medium-sized. This chain joins TRBV10-3 and TRBJ1-2; D gene unclear. V lost 2 bases to trimming and J lost 8 bases, with 9 bases between them. Germline V gene lookup returns CDR1 ENHRY and CDR2 SYGVKD. The CDR3 consists of 12 residues. CDR3 loop: CAISETAWGYTF. CDR3 DNA: TGTGCCATCAGTGAGACAGCCTGGGGCTACACCTTC.

The chain combines TRBV7-9 with TRBJ2-5; 8 bases agree with TRBD1. The ends lost 3 bases at V and 6 bases at J; junction bases unmatched: 12. The CDR3 consists of 16 residues. The germline V gene has CDR1 SEHNR and CDR2 FQNEAQ (reference sequence). The CDR3 sequence is CASSLVYGQGRKTQYF. In nucleotides, the CDR3 is TGTGCCAGCAGCTTGGTTTACGGACAGGGACGGAAGACCCAGTACTTC.

This chain joins TRBV4-1 and TRBJ1-5, with D possibly TRBD1 on 5 matching bases. This CDR3 region has 15 residues. Trimming removed 4 bases at V and 0 bases at J, with 10 bases between. The germline gives CDR1 MGHRA, CDR2 YSYEKL. The CDR3 DNA follows: TGCGCCAGCAGCCCCCGGGGCTATAGCAATCAGCCCCAGCATTTT. It is translated as CASSPRGYSNQPQHF.

Remarks on this clonotype: This may be a read error: a much more frequent sequence differs by one nucleotide. The CDR3 is CASSSPGIYLYSNQPQHF. CDR3 sequence (DNA): TGTGCCAGTAGTTCTCCAGGGATCTACCTTTATAGCAATCAGCCCCAGCATTTT. This chain joins TRBV19 and TRBJ1-5; maybe TRBD1 (5 bases). This CDR3 is built from 18 residues. With 5 bases removed from V and 0 bases from J, the gap between germline ends came to 20 bases. Germline-derived CDR1 and CDR2 are LNHDA and SQIVND (reference sequence). Variable domain in full (rest from reference TRBV19 and TRBJ1-5): DGGITQSPKYLFRKEGQNVTLSCEQNLNHDAMYWYRQDPGQGLRLIYYSQIVNDFQKGDIAEGYSVSREKKESFPLTVTSAQKNPTAFYLCASSSPGIYLYSNQPQHFGDGTRLSIL.

By its share, this clonotype is medium-sized. The rearrangement links TRBV5-1 to TRBJ2-2, with D tentatively TRBD1 (5 bases). CDR1 is SGHRS, CDR2 YFSETQ, per germline. The CDR3 has 15 residues. V was cut by 4 bases and J by 4 bases, with 14 bases left in between. Written as DNA, the CDR3 is TGCGCCAGCAGCCTTACAAGGGGTCGCACCGGGGAGCTGTTTTTT. This encodes CASSLTRGRTGELFF.

Only a few counts were recorded for this clonotype. J is TRBJ2-3 and V is TRBV20-1; the D is unclear. The CDR3 contains 12 residues. In germline, CDR1 is DFQATT, CDR2 SNEGSKA (reference sequence). V dropped 3 bases and J dropped 3 bases, with 7 bases sitting between them. The CDR3 here is CSASLTTDTQYF. DNA for the CDR3: TGCAGTGCTAGTCTTACTACAGATACGCAGTATTTT.

This clonotype is medium-sized. The chain couples TRBV20-1 to TRBJ2-3; D may correspond to TRBD1 or TRBD2 (8 bases each). The CDR3 totals 19 residues. Germline lookup yields CDR1 DFQATT and CDR2 SNEGSKA (reference sequence). V gave up 2 bases and J gave up 0 bases, with 24 bases separating them. The CDR3 DNA reads TGCAGTGCTAGACGCTACAGGGGGTGGCTAGCGGGTAGCACAGATACGCAGTATTTT. It specifies CSARRYRGWLAGSTDTQYF.

This clonotype was observed a few times. The J gene is TRBJ2-1, the V gene TRBV13; the D gene is possibly TRBD2 (5 bases). The CDR3 totals 12 residues. V shed 6 bases and J shed 6 bases, with 9 bases lying between them. CDR1 PRHDT and CDR2 FYEKMQ come from the germline V gene (reference sequence). CDR3 nucleotide sequence: TGTGCCAGCAGGGAGGTCCCCAATGAGCAGTTCTTC. Translation: CASREVPNEQFF.

The chain couples TRBV21-1 to TRBJ2-7. TRBV21-1 is labeled a pseudogene. CDR3 size: 13 residues. The CDR3 here is CASSKGSSYEQYF. In DNA form, the CDR3 reads TGTGCCAGCAGCAAGGGCAGTTCCTACGAGCAGTACTTC.

The gene calls are TRBV3-1 and TRBJ2-1, with D possibly matching TRBD1 (5 bases). CDR3 length equals 15 residues. Germline CDR1 LGHDT, CDR2 YNNKEL (reference sequence). The germline V and J ends were trimmed by 5 bases and 3 bases, with 14 bases remaining between them. CDR3 amino acids: CASSKDTNFYNEQFF. The CDR3 nucleotides are TGTGCCAGCAGCAAGGACACAAACTTCTACAATGAGCAGTTCTTC.

By frequency in the sample, this clonotype is medium-sized (0.01 to 0.1%). The chain links TRBV5-1 to TRBJ2-7; 7 bases match TRBD1. The germline CDR1 and CDR2 sequences are SGHRS and YFSETQ. Trimming took 0 bases from V and 3 from J; bases not matched to a gene: 3. The CDR3 covers 14 residues. The CDR3 DNA reads as TGCGCCAGCAGCTTGGAGGACAGGATCTACGAGCAGTACTTC. Translating it yields CASSLEDRIYEQYF.

The CDR3 spells CSAQTGKRGNEQFF. For the CDR3, the DNA is TGCAGTGCTCAAACAGGGAAAAGAGGCAATGAGCAGTTCTTC. This chain links TRBV20-1 with TRBJ2-1, with D tentatively TRBD1 (6 bases). Trimming removed 5 bases from V and 6 bases from J, with 17 bases in between. Per the germline V gene, CDR1 is DFQATT and CDR2 is SNEGSKA (reference sequence). The CDR3 is 14 residues long.

CDR3 protein: CASSPGRNIQYF. CDR3 DNA: TGTGCCAGCAGTCCCGGCAGAAACATTCAGTACTTC. V and J are TRBV6-5 and TRBJ2-4; no firm D call. The CDR3 is 12 amino acids. Germline V gene lookup returns CDR1 MNHEY and CDR2 SVGAGI. Trimming removed 5 bases from V and 6 bases from J, with 8 bases in between.

About this clonotype: A read error may explain this, as a much larger clone is one base away. This sequence joins TRBV12-3 or TRBV12-4 and TRBJ1-2; 10 nucleotides match TRBD1. The CDR3 contains 14 residues. The V gene end was trimmed by 11 bases and the J gene end by 6 bases; junction bases not matched to a gene: 12. The CDR3 sequence: CAGLKSGQGDGYTF. CDR3 DNA: TGTGCCGGCCTCAAGAGTGGACAGGGGGATGGCTACACCTTC.

By share of the sample, this clonotype is medium-sized (0.01 to 0.1%). The V gene is TRBV21-1, the J gene TRBJ2-7; TRBD1, the table's D call, was not compared with the DNA. TRBV21-1 is a pseudogene locus. The CDR3 consists of 15 residues. CDR3 sequence: CASSKPGQISYEQYF. For the CDR3, the DNA is TGTGCCAGCAGCAAGCCGGGACAGATTTCCTACGAGCAGTACTTC.